This TCR beta chain emerged from a study of T cell clonotyping in hematopoietic cell transplantation. On the study more broadly: Cytoreduction preceded collection of pretransplant recipient samples.

Data came from immunoSEQ multiplex PCR; TCRdb stores just in-frame clones and leaves some out. Here the sample spans roughly 5,400 clones, more than 75% being singletons. The study, taken as a whole, reports: Cells were unsorted, so CD4 and CD8 contributions were not separated.

Germline values: CDR1 SGHTA, CDR2 FQGTGA. V was clipped by 2 bases and J by 5 bases; unmatched bases: 4. The CDR3 loop spans 15 amino acids. Details on this clone: Its matching antigen is unknown.

The time point is: recipient sample about 28 days before transplant, after cytoreduction. The receptor was isolated from a man aged 55 to 69 with acute myeloid leukemia. Some clones in this sample may be carry-over from other donors' samples. The chain combines TRBV7-3 with TRBJ2-2; TRBD1 agrees at 8 bases. The material sequenced was peripheral blood mononuclear cells, taken before stem cell transplant. The CDR3 DNA reads TGTGCCAGCAGCTTACAGGGGGCACGGACCGGGGAGCTGTTTTTT. Translation gives CASSLQGARTGELFF.